This TCR beta chain was documented in a study of cytomegalovirus exposure and HLA in healthy donors. Overall study context: The same platform was used for the roughly 120 validation repertoires and the roughly 730 first-cohort repertoires, a later analysis reported.

As concerns this clone: Its antigen is as yet unknown.

General observations from the study: According to the study, roughly 160 TCR beta chains were cytomegalovirus-associated.

Trimming cost V 7 bases and J 5 bases, with 11 bases left between them. This CDR3 region has 13 residues. Germline-derived CDR1 and CDR2 are MNHNY and SVGAGI (reference sequence). Some clones are missing from TCRdb's copy, which holds only in-frame ones; the method was immunoSEQ multiplex PCR. The sample contains 55,000 to 65,000 clones, around 90% of which appear only once. This clonotype was sampled from a man aged 18-30 years in good health and CMV-seronegative. Material for sequencing was PBMCs. This sequence joins TRBV6-6 and TRBJ1-4; maybe TRBD1 (6 bases). The CDR3 DNA follows: TGTGCCAGCACCGGACAGAACAATGAAAAACTGTTTTTT. Amino acid sequence: CASTGQNNEKLFF.